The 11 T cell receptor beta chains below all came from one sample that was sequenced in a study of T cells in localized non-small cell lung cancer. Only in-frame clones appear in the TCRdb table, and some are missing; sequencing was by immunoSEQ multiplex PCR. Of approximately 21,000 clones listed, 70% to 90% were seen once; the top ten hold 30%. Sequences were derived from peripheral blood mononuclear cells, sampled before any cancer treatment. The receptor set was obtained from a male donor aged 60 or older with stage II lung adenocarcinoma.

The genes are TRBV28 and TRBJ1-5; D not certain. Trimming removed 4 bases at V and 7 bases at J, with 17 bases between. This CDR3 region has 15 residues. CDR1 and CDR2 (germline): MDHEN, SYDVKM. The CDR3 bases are TGTGCCAGCAGTTCGACCCCCGGAACATGGCAGCCCCAGCATTTT. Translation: CASSSTPGTWQPQHF.

This chain's CDR3 is CASSFSSSRGRDTQYF. In nucleotides, the CDR3 is TGTGCCAGCAGCTTCTCGTCCTCAAGAGGGAGAGATACGCAGTATTTT. The V gene is TRBV7-6, the J gene TRBJ2-3, with D possibly matching TRBD2 (5 bases). V lost 3 bases and J 5 bases, leaving 18 bases between the germline ends. The CDR3 covers 16 residues. Per the germline V gene, CDR1 is SGHVS and CDR2 is FNYEAQ. The variable domain in full, completed from reference TRBV7-6 and TRBJ2-3, reads GAGVSQSPRYKVTKRGQDVALRCDPISGHVSLYWYRQALGQGPEFLTYFNYEAQQDKSGLPNDRFSAERPEGSISTLTIQRTEQRDSAMYRCASSFSSSRGRDTQYFGPGTRLTVL.

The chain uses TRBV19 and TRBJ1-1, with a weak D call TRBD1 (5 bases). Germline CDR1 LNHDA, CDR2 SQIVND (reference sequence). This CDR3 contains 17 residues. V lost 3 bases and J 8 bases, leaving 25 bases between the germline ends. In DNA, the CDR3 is TGTGCCAGTAGTATTTGGGGACCTTCGGGGGAGGATAGAGAAGCTTTCTTT. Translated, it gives CASSIWGPSGEDREAFF.

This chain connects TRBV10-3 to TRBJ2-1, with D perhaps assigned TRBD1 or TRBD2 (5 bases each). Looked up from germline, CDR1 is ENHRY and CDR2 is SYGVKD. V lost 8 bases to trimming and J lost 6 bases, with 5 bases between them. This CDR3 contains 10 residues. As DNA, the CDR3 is TGTGCCATCGGGGGCAATGAGCAGTTCTTC. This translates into CAIGGNEQFF.

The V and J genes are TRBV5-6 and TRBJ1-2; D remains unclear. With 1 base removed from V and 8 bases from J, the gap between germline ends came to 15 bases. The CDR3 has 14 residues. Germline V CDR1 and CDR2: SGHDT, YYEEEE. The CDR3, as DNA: TGTGCCAGCAGCTTGTGGCCGGCGGCTAAGGGCTACACCTTC. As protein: CASSLWPAAKGYTF.

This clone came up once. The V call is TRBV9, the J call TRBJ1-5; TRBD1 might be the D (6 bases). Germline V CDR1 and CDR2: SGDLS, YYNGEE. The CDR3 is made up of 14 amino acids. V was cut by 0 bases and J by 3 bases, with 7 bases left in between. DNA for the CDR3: TGTGCCAGCAGCGTAGGGACAGACAATCAGCCCCAGCATTTT. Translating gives CASSVGTDNQPQHF. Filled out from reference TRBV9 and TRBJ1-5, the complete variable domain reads DSGVTQTPKHLITATGQRVTLRCSPRSGDLSVYWYQQSLDQGLQFLIQYYNGEERAKGNILERFSAQQFPDLHSELNLSSLELGDSALYFCASSVGTDNQPQHFGDGTRLSIL.

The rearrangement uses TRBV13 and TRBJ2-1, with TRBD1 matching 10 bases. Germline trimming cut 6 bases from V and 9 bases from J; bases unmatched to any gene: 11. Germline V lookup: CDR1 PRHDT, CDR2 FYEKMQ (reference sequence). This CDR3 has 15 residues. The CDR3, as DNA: TGTGCCAGCAGTCTCCGGGACAGGGGAATCGGTGAGCAGTTCTTC. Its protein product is CASSLRDRGIGEQFF.

In nucleotides, the CDR3 is TGCAGTGCTAGAGATCGAGAGACCCAGTACTTC. Protein product: CSARDRETQYF. The chain couples TRBV20-1 to TRBJ2-5; D gene uncertain. This CDR3 contains 11 residues. V was clipped by 0 bases and J by 4 bases, with 3 bases between them. Germline-derived CDR1 and CDR2 are DFQATT and SNEGSKA (reference sequence).

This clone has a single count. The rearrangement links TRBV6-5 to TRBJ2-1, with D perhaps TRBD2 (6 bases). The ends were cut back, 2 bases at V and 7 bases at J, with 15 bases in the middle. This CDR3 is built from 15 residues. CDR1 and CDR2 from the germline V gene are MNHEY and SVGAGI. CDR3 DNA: TGTGCCAGCAGTTACATTCCTAGCGACCCGAATGAGCAGTTCTTC. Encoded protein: CASSYIPSDPNEQFF.

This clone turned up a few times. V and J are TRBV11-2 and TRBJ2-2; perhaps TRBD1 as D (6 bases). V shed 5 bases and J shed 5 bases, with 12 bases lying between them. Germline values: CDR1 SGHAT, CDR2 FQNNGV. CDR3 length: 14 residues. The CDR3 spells CASSRTGTTGELFF. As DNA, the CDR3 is TGTGCCAGCAGCCGTACAGGGACAACCGGGGAGCTGTTTTTT.

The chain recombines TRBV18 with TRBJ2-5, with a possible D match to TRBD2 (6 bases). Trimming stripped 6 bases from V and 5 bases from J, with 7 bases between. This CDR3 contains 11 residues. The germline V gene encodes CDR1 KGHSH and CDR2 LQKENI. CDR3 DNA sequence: TGTGCCAGCTCTGCGGGGGAGACCCAGTACTTC. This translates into CASSAGETQYF.